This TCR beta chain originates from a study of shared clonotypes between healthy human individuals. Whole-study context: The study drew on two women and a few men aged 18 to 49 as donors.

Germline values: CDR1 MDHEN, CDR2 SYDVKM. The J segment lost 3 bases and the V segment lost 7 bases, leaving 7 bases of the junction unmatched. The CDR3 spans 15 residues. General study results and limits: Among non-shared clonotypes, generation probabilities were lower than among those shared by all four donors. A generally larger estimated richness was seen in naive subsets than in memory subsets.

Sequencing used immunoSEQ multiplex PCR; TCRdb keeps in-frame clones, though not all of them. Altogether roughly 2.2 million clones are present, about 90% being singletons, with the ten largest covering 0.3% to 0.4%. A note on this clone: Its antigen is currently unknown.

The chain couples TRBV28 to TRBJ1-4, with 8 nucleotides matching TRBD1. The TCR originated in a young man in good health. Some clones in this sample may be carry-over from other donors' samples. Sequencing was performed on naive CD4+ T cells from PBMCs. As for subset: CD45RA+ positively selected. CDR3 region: CASTDQGAANEKLFF. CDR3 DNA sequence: TGTGCCAGCACCGACCAGGGGGCGGCTAATGAAAAACTGTTTTTT.